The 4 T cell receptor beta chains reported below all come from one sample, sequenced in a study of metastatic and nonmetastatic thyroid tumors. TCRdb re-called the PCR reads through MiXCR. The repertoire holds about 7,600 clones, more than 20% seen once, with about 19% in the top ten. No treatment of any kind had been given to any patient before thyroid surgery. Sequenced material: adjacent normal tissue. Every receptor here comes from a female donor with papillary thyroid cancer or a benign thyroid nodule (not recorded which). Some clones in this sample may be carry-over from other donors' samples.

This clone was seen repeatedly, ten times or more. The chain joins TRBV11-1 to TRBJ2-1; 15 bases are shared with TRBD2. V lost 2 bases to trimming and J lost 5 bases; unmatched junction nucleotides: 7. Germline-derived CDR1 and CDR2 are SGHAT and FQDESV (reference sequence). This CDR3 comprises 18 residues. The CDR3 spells CASSLLPGLAGGDNEQFF. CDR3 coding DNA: TGTGCCAGCAGCTTACTTCCGGGACTAGCGGGAGGAGACAATGAGCAGTTCTTC.

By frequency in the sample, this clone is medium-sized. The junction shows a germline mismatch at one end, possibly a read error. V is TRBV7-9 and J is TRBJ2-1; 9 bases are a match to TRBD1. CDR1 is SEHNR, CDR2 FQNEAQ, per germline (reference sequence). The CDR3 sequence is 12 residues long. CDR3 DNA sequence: TGTGCCAGCACCGATAACAGGGGGCGAGGAATCTTC. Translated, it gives CASTDNRGRGIF. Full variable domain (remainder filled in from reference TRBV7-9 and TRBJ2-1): DTGVSQNPRHKITKRGQNVTFRCDPISEHNRLYWYRQTLGQGPEFLTYFQNEAQLEKSRLLSDRFSAERPKGSFSTLEIQRTEQGDSAMYLCASTDNRGRGIFGPGTRLTVL.

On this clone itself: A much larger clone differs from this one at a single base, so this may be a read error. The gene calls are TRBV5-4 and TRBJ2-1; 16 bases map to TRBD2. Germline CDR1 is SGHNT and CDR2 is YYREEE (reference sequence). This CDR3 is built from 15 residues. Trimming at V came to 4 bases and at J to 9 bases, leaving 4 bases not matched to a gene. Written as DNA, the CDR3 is TGTGCCAGCAGCGTCGGGACTAGCGGGAGGGGTGAGCAGTTCTTC. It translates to CASSVGTSGRGEQFF.

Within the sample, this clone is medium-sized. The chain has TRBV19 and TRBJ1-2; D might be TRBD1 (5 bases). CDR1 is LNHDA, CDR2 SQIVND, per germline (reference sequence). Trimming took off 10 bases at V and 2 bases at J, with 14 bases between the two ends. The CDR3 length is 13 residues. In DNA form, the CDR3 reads TGTGCCACCCAATCGGGGGGGAACTATGGCTACACCTTC. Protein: CATQSGGNYGYTF.